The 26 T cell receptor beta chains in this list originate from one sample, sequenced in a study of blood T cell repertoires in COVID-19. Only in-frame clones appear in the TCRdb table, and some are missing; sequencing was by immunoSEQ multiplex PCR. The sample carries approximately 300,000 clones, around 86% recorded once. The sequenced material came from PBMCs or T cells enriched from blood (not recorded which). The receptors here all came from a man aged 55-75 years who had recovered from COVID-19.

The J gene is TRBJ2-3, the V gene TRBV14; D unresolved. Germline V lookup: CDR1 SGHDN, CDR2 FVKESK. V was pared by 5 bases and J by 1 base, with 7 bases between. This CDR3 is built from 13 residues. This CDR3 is CASSGVGTDTQYF. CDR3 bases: TGTGCCAGCAGCGGAGTGGGCACAGATACGCAGTATTTT.

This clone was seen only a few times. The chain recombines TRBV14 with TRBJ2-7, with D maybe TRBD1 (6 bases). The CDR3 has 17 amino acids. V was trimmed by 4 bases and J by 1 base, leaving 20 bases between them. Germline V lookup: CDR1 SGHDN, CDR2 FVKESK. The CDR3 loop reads CASSPRLRDTLSYEQYF. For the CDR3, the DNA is TGTGCCAGCAGCCCACGACTCCGGGACACCCTTTCCTACGAGCAGTACTTC.

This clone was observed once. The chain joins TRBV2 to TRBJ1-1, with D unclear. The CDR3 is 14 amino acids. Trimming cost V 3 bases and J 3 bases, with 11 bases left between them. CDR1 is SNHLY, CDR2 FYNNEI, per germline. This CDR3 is CASSDLGGDTEAFF. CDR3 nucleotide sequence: TGTGCCAGCAGTGATTTGGGCGGGGACACTGAAGCTTTCTTT. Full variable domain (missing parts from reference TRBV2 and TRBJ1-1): EPEVTQTPSHQVTQMGQEVILRCVPISNHLYFYWYRQILGQKVEFLVSFYNNEISEKSEIFDDQFSVERPDGSNFTLKIRSTKLEDSAMYFCASSDLGGDTEAFFGQGTRLTVV.

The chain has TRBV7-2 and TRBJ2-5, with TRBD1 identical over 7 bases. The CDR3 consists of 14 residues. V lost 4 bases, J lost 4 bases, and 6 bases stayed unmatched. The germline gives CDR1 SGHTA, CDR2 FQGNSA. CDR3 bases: TGTGCCAGCAGCTCCGACAGGGTCGGAGAGACCCAGTACTTC. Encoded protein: CASSSDRVGETQYF.

The CDR3 coding sequence is TGTGCCAGCAGCGCGGGGGGGAACACTGAAGCTTTCTTT. Protein: CASSAGGNTEAFF. This sequence joins TRBV7-3 and TRBJ1-1; a possible D gene is TRBD1 (5 bases). This CDR3 region has 13 residues. CDR1 SGHTA and CDR2 FQGTGA come from the germline V gene. V was cut by 5 bases and J by 1 base, with 8 bases left in between. The whole variable domain, filled in from reference TRBV7-3 and TRBJ1-1, reads GAGVSQTPSNKVTEKGKYVELRCDPISGHTALYWYRQSLGQGPEFLIYFQGTGAADDSGLPNDRFFAVRPEGSVSTLKIQRTERGDSAVYLCASSAGGNTEAFFGQGTRLTVV.

CDR3 coding DNA: TGCAGCGTTCTAGCGGGAGGGCGTACCGGGGAGCTGTTTTTT. Protein sequence: CSVLAGGRTGELFF. The chain carries TRBV29-1 and TRBJ2-2, with 12 nucleotides matching TRBD2. CDR1 and CDR2 from the germline V gene are SQVTM and ANQGSEA. The trim removed 5 bases at V and 5 bases at J, leaving 3 bases unmatched. CDR3 length: 14 residues.

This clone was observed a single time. CDR3 nucleotides: TGTGCCAGCAGCCGGGGGGAGGTCAACACTGAAGCTTTCTTT. Its protein product is CASSRGEVNTEAFF. The chain is built from TRBV6-5 and TRBJ1-1, with D perhaps matching TRBD1 (5 bases). Germline V lookup: CDR1 MNHEY, CDR2 SVGAGI. V lost 6 bases and J 2 bases, leaving 13 bases between the germline ends. The CDR3 is made up of 14 amino acids.

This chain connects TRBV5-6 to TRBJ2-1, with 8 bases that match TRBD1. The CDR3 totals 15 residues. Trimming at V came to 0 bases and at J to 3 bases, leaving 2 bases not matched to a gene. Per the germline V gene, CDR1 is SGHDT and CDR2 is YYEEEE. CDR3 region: CASSLDRGNYNEQFF. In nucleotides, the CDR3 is TGTGCCAGCAGCTTGGACAGGGGGAACTACAATGAGCAGTTCTTC.

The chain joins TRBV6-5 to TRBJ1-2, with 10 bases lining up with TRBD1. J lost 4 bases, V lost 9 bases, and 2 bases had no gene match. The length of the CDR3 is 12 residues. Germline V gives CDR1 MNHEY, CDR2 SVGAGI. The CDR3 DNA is TGTGCCAGTGGGACAGGGGTCTATGGCTACACCTTC. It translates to CASGTGVYGYTF.

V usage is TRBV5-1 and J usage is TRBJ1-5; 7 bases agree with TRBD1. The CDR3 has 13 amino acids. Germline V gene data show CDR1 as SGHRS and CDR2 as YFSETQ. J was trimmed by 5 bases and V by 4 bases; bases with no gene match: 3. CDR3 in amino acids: CASSVDRDQPQHF. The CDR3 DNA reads TGCGCCAGCAGCGTCGACAGGGATCAGCCCCAGCATTTT.

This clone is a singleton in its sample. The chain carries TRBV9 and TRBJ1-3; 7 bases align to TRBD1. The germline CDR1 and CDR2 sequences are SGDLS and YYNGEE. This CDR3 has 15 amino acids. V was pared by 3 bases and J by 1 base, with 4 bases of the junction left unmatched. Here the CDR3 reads CASSDLRGSGNTIYF. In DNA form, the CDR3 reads TGTGCCAGCAGCGACCTCAGGGGGTCTGGAAACACCATATATTTT.

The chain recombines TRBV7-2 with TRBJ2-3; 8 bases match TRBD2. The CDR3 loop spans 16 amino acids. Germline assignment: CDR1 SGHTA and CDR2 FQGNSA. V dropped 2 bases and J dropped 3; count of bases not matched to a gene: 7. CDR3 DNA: TGTGCCAGCAGCTTACTTAGCGGGGTTGCAACAGATACGCAGTATTTT. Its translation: CASSLLSGVATDTQYF. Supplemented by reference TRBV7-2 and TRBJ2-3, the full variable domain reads GAGVSQSPSNKVTEKGKDVELRCDPISGHTALYWYRQSLGQGLEFLIYFQGNSAPDKSGLPSDRFSAERTGGSVSTLTIQRTQQEDSAVYLCASSLLSGVATDTQYFGPGTRLTVL.

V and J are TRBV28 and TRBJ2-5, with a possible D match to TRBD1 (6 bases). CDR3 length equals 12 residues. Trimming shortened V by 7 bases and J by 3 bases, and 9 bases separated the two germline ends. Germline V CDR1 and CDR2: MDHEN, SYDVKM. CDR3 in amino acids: CASKYREETQYF. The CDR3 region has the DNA TGTGCCAGCAAGTACAGGGAAGAGACCCAGTACTTC. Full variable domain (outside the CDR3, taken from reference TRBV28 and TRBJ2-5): DVKVTQSSRYLVKRTGEKVFLECVQDMDHENMFWYRQDPGLGLRLIYFSYDVKMKEKGDIPEGYSVSREKKERFSLILESASTNQTSMYLCASKYREETQYFGPGTRLLVL.

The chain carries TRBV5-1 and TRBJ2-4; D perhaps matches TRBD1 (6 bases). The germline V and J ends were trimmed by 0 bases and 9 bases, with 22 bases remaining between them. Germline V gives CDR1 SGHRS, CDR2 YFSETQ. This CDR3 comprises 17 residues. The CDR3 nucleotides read TGCGCCAGCAGCTTGGATATGTTGGGACAAGGGGTGAGCATTCAGTACTTC. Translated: CASSLDMLGQGVSIQYF. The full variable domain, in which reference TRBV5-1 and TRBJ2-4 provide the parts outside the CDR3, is KAGVTQTPRYLIKTRGQQVTLSCSPISGHRSVSWYQQTPGQGLQFLFEYFSETQRNKGNFPGRFSGRQFSNSRSEMNVSTLELGDSALYLCASSLDMLGQGVSIQYFGAGTRLSVL.

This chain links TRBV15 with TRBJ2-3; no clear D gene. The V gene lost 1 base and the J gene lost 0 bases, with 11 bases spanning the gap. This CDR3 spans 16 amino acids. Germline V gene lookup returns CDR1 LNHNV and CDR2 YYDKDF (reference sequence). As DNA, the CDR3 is TGTGCCACCAGCAGAGGAAACCTAAGAAGCACAGATACGCAGTATTTT. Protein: CATSRGNLRSTDTQYF.

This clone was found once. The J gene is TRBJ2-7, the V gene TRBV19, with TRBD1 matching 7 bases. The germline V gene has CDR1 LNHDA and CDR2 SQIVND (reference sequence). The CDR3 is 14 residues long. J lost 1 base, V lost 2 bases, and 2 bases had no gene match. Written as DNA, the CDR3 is TGTGCCAGTAGTATACAGACAGGGTCCTACGAGCAGTACTTC. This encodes CASSIQTGSYEQYF.

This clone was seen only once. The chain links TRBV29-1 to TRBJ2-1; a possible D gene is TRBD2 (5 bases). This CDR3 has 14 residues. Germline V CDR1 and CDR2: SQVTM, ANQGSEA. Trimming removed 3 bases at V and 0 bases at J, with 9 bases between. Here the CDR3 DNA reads TGCAGCGTTGATGGGCTAGCCTCCTACAATGAGCAGTTCTTC. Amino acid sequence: CSVDGLASYNEQFF.

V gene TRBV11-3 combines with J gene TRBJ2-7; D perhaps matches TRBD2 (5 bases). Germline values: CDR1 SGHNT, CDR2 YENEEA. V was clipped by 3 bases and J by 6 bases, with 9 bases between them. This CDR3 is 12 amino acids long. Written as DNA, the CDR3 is TGTGCCAGCAGCTTGGGTACTAGCGAGCAGTACTTC. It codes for CASSLGTSEQYF.

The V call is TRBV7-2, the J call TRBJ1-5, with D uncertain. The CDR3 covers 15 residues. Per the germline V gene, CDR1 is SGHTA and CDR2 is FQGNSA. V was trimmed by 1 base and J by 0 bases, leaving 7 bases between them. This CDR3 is CASSLVGTSNQPQHF. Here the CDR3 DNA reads TGTGCCAGCAGCTTAGTTGGCACTAGCAATCAGCCCCAGCATTTT. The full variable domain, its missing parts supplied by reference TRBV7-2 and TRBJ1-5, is GAGVSQSPSNKVTEKGKDVELRCDPISGHTALYWYRQSLGQGLEFLIYFQGNSAPDKSGLPSDRFSAERTGGSVSTLTIQRTQQEDSAVYLCASSLVGTSNQPQHFGDGTRLSIL.

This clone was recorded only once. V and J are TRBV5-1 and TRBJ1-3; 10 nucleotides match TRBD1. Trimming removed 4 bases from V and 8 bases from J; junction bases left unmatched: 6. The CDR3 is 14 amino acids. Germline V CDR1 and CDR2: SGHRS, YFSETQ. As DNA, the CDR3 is TGCGCCAGCAGCGGGACAGGGGCAGAGGACACCATATATTTT. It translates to CASSGTGAEDTIYF.

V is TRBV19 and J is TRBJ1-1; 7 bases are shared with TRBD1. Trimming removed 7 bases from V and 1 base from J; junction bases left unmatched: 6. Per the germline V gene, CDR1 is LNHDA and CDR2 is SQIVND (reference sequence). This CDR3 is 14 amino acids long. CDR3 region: CASTQGGGNTEAFF. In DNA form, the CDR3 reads TGTGCCAGTACCCAGGGGGGAGGGAACACTGAAGCTTTCTTT.

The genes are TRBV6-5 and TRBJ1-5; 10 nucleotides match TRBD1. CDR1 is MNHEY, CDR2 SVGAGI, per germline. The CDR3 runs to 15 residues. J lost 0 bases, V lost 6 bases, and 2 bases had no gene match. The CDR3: CASSRDRGSNQPQHF. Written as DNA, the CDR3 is TGTGCCAGCAGCCGGGACAGGGGTAGCAATCAGCCCCAGCATTTT.

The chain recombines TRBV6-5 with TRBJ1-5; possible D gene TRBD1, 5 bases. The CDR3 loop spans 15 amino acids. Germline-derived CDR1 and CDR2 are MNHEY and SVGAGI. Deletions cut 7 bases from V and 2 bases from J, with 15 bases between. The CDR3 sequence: CASKDQGGGNQPQHF. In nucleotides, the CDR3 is TGTGCCAGCAAGGACCAGGGTGGTGGCAATCAGCCCCAGCATTTT.

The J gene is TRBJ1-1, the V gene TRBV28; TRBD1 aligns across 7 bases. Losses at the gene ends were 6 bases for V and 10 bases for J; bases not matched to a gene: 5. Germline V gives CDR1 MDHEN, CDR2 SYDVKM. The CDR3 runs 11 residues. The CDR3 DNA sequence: TGTGCCAGCAGGACAGGGTTCGGAGCTTTCTTT. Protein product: CASRTGFGAFF.

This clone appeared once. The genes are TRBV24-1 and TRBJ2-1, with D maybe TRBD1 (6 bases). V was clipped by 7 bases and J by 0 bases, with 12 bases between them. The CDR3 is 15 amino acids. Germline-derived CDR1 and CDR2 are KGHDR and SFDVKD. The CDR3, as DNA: TGTGCCACCAGCGGAAAACAGGGCTCCTACAATGAGCAGTTCTTC. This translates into CATSGKQGSYNEQFF.

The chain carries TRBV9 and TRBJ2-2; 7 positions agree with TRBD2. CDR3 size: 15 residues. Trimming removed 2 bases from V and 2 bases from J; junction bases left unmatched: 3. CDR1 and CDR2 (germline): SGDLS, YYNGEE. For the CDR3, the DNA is TGTGCCAGCAGCGTCCAAGCGGGAAACACCGGGGAGCTGTTTTTT. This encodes CASSVQAGNTGELFF.